These 29 T cell receptor beta chains were all obtained from the same sample, sequenced in a study of blood T cell repertoires in COVID-19. Measured with immunoSEQ multiplex PCR; TCRdb has only the in-frame clones, and not every one. The repertoire holds 250,000 to 300,000 clones, with 75% to 90% as singletons. Sequenced material: PBMCs or T cells enriched from blood (not recorded which). The receptors shown here come from a middle-aged woman who had recovered from COVID-19.

The V call is TRBV2, the J call TRBJ1-1, with 12 bases fitting TRBD1. Germline V CDR1 and CDR2: SNHLY, FYNNEI. With 4 bases clipped from V and 7 bases from J, the junction kept 4 bases outside the gene matches. This CDR3 comprises 14 residues. CDR3 nucleotides: TGTGCCAGCAGTGGGGACAGGGGGCGGTTTGAAGCTTTCTTT. It codes for CASSGDRGRFEAFF.

The chain couples TRBV19 to TRBJ1-4, with 10 bases matching TRBD1. The CDR3 is 16 amino acids. The J segment lost 8 bases and the V segment lost 3 bases, leaving 9 bases of the junction unmatched. Germline V gene data show CDR1 as LNHDA and CDR2 as SQIVND (reference sequence). The CDR3 spells CASSMGSGTGEEKLFF. The DNA for the CDR3 is TGTGCCAGTAGTATGGGGAGCGGGACAGGGGAAGAAAAACTGTTTTTT.

The V gene is TRBV5-1, the J gene TRBJ1-2, with TRBD1 identical over 9 bases. The J segment lost 7 bases and the V segment lost 4 bases, leaving 17 bases of the junction unmatched. The germline gives CDR1 SGHRS, CDR2 YFSETQ. The CDR3 runs to 17 residues. In nucleotides, the CDR3 is TGCGCCAGCAGCCCTCAACAGGGGGCAAGAGATAGGATTGGCTACACCTTC. Amino acid sequence: CASSPQQGARDRIGYTF. Combining the CDR3 with reference TRBV5-1 and TRBJ1-2 gives the whole variable domain KAGVTQTPRYLIKTRGQQVTLSCSPISGHRSVSWYQQTPGQGLQFLFEYFSETQRNKGNFPGRFSGRQFSNSRSEMNVSTLELGDSALYLCASSPQQGARDRIGYTFGSGTRLTVV.

The chain has TRBV18 and TRBJ1-6; the D gene is possibly TRBD1 (5 bases). Germline V gene data show CDR1 as KGHSH and CDR2 as LQKENI. The CDR3 spans 20 residues. V shed 1 base and J shed 0 bases, with 19 bases lying between them. DNA of the CDR3: TGTGCCAGCTCACCACGGGTCGGCAGGGAATCGGGCTCCTATAATTCACCCCTCCACTTT. It codes for CASSPRVGRESGSYNSPLHF.

V is TRBV28 and J is TRBJ2-4, with D perhaps TRBD2 (5 bases). Trimming left V 5 bases short and J 9 bases short, with 11 bases between. The CDR3 is 12 amino acids. The germline V gene encodes CDR1 MDHEN and CDR2 SYDVKM. In DNA, the CDR3 is TGTGCCAGCAGTCCACCTGGAGGCATTCAGTACTTC. Its translation: CASSPPGGIQYF.

The chain links TRBV11-2 to TRBJ2-7; 9 bases line up with TRBD2. The germline V gene has CDR1 SGHAT and CDR2 FQNNGV. The CDR3 extends over 15 amino acids. Germline trimming cut 5 bases from V and 3 bases from J; bases unmatched to any gene: 8. This chain's CDR3 is CASSTLAGAHYEQYF. The DNA for the CDR3 is TGTGCCAGCAGCACTTTAGCGGGAGCCCACTACGAGCAGTACTTC.

V and J are TRBV7-9 and TRBJ1-2; D gene ambiguous. V lost 6 bases and J lost 3, with 14 bases in between. The CDR3 contains 14 residues. Per germline, CDR1 SEHNR and CDR2 FQNEAQ (reference sequence). The chain's CDR3 is CASSPEGVYYGYTF. The DNA of the CDR3 is TGTGCCAGCAGTCCCGAGGGAGTTTACTATGGCTACACCTTC.

This chain links TRBV4-3 with TRBJ2-7, with D perhaps matching TRBD2 (5 bases). The germline V gene has CDR1 LGHNA and CDR2 YSLEER. This CDR3 has 17 residues. Trimming stripped 0 bases from V and 5 bases from J, with 20 bases between. In DNA, the CDR3 is TGCGCCAGCAGCCAAGAATTGCGCATCGGGGTTCCCCACGAGCAGTACTTC. Translating it yields CASSQELRIGVPHEQYF.

This clone was observed a handful of times. Here the CDR3 reads CASSLAVTDTQYF. The CDR3 DNA is TGTGCCAGCAGTCTAGCGGTCACAGATACGCAGTATTTT. V is TRBV7-9 and J is TRBJ2-3, with 7 bases that match TRBD2. V lost 6 bases and J lost 2; bases outside the gene matches: 2. The CDR3 totals 13 residues. The germline CDR1 and CDR2 sequences are SEHNR and FQNEAQ (reference sequence). The full variable domain, completed using reference TRBV7-9 and TRBJ2-3, is DTGVSQNPRHKITKRGQNVTFRCDPISEHNRLYWYRQTLGQGPEFLTYFQNEAQLEKSRLLSDRFSAERPKGSFSTLEIQRTEQGDSAMYLCASSLAVTDTQYFGPGTRLTVL.

V and J are TRBV6-6 and TRBJ1-1; the D gene is possibly TRBD1 (6 bases). CDR3 size: 14 residues. Germline V gene lookup returns CDR1 MNHNY and CDR2 SVGAGI (reference sequence). V lost 4 bases to trimming and J lost 0 bases, with 9 bases between them. The CDR3 DNA sequence: TGTGCCAGCAGTTGGACAGCTATGAACACTGAAGCTTTCTTT. It is translated as CASSWTAMNTEAFF.

This sequence joins TRBV11-2 and TRBJ2-6, with D perhaps matching TRBD1 (5 bases). Trimming stripped 8 bases from V and 0 bases from J, with 11 bases between. CDR1 and CDR2 (germline): SGHAT, FQNNGV. This CDR3 has 15 residues. Written as DNA, the CDR3 is TGTGCCAGCCGACAGCAATACTCTGGGGCCAACGTCCTGACTTTC. This gives the protein CASRQQYSGANVLTF.

The J gene is TRBJ2-1, the V gene TRBV11-2, with TRBD1 matching 9 bases. The CDR3 covers 15 residues. Losses at the gene ends were 6 bases for V and 3 bases for J; bases not matched to a gene: 6. Germline CDR1 is SGHAT and CDR2 is FQNNGV. DNA for the CDR3: TGTGCCAGCAGTACGGGACAGGGTATCTACAATGAGCAGTTCTTC. It translates to CASSTGQGIYNEQFF.

This clone is a singleton in its sample. The chain uses TRBV27 and TRBJ2-6, with a tentative D call TRBD1 (7 bases). V lost 5 bases and J 0 bases, leaving 20 bases between the germline ends. Germline V gene sequence: CDR1 MNHEY, CDR2 SMNVEV (reference sequence). CDR3 length: 19 residues. The CDR3 is CASSKMRDSDNSGANVLTF. The CDR3 nucleotides are TGTGCCAGCAGTAAAATGCGGGACAGTGATAACTCTGGGGCCAACGTCCTGACTTTC.

The J gene is TRBJ1-4, the V gene TRBV7-2; the match to TRBD1 covers 7 bases. The V gene's germline CDR1 is SGHTA and CDR2 FQGNSA. The J segment lost 7 bases and the V segment lost 5 bases, leaving 13 bases of the junction unmatched. This CDR3 has 16 amino acids. The CDR3 coding sequence is TGTGCCAGCAGCCCAGGGGGGATCCGTAGAGGTGAAAAACTGTTTTTT. Translated, it gives CASSPGGIRRGEKLFF. Combining the CDR3 with reference TRBV7-2 and TRBJ1-4 gives the whole variable domain GAGVSQSPSNKVTEKGKDVELRCDPISGHTALYWYRQSLGQGLEFLIYFQGNSAPDKSGLPSDRFSAERTGGSVSTLTIQRTQQEDSAVYLCASSPGGIRRGEKLFFGSGTQLSVL.

The rearrangement joins TRBV6-5 to TRBJ1-3, with TRBD1 as a possible D gene (6 bases). Germline assignment: CDR1 MNHEY and CDR2 SVGAGI. Trimming removed 6 bases from V and 5 bases from J, with 17 bases in between. This CDR3 spans 15 amino acids. The CDR3 protein is CASRVPGGFRNTIYF. CDR3 in DNA: TGTGCCAGCAGGGTTCCGGGGGGCTTTCGAAACACCATATATTTT.

This clone occurred once. The chain combines TRBV9 with TRBJ2-1; possible D gene TRBD2, 6 bases. Looked up from germline, CDR1 is SGDLS and CDR2 is YYNGEE. The CDR3 runs 14 residues. The V end lost 4 bases, the J end lost 4 bases, and 12 bases lay between the germline ends. This CDR3 is CASSRIGGYNEQFF. CDR3 bases: TGTGCCAGCAGCCGGATTGGGGGGTACAATGAGCAGTTCTTC.

The rearrangement links TRBV3-1 (or the pseudogene TRBV3-2) to TRBJ2-7; 12 positions match TRBD2. V lost 2 bases and J lost 4; bases outside the gene matches: 9. This CDR3 has 17 amino acids. Germline V gene lookup returns CDR1 LGHDT and CDR2 YNNKEL (reference sequence). CDR3 region: CASSQNPSGRALYEQYF. Written as DNA, the CDR3 is TGTGCCAGCAGCCAAAACCCTAGCGGGAGGGCCCTGTACGAGCAGTACTTC.

The rearrangement links TRBV18 to TRBJ2-6; tentative D call: TRBD1 (6 bases). Trimming pared 3 bases from V and 4 bases from J, leaving 10 bases between. Germline assignment: CDR1 KGHSH and CDR2 LQKENI. This CDR3 contains 15 residues. The CDR3 DNA sequence: TGTGCCAGCTCACCCCGGGACACAGGGGCCAACGTCCTGACTTTC. Protein sequence: CASSPRDTGANVLTF.

This clone was seen a handful of times. This rearrangement joins TRBV5-1 to TRBJ2-1; TRBD2 aligns across 12 bases. Trimming cost V 4 bases and J 5 bases; bases outside gene matches: 4. CDR1 is SGHRS and CDR2 is YFSETQ in the germline V gene. The CDR3 runs to 15 residues. The CDR3 sequence: CASSLTSGGNNEQFF. CDR3 nucleotides: TGCGCCAGCAGCCTGACTAGCGGGGGAAACAATGAGCAGTTCTTC.

The V gene is TRBV29-1, the J gene TRBJ1-2; 8 bases match TRBD1. Germline-derived CDR1 and CDR2 are SQVTM and ANQGSEA. V was clipped by 7 bases and J by 3 bases; unmatched bases: 7. This CDR3 comprises 13 residues. CDR3 nucleotides: TGCAGCGCCGAGGCACAGGGGGACTATGGCTACACCTTC. This encodes CSAEAQGDYGYTF.

The rearrangement joins TRBV6-5 to TRBJ1-4; D not certain. From germline, CDR1 is MNHEY and CDR2 SVGAGI. The V and J ends lost 5 bases and 7 bases respectively, with 11 bases between them. The CDR3 covers 13 residues. CDR3 nucleotide sequence: TGTGCCAGCAGTCCAACGGGTATTGAAAAACTGTTTTTT. This gives the protein CASSPTGIEKLFF.

This clone was observed once. The V gene is TRBV6-5, the J gene TRBJ2-3; TRBD1 matches 7 bases. The ends lost 7 bases at V and 0 bases at J; junction bases unmatched: 4. The CDR3 covers 14 residues. Per germline, CDR1 MNHEY and CDR2 SVGAGI. In DNA form, the CDR3 reads TGTGCCAGCAAACCGGGACAGAGCACAGATACGCAGTATTTT. Translation gives CASKPGQSTDTQYF.

This clone appeared a single time. The chain links TRBV5-1 to TRBJ2-3, with TRBD1 matching 7 bases. CDR1 is SGHRS and CDR2 is YFSETQ in the germline V gene. J lost 0 bases, V lost 4 bases, and 8 bases had no gene match. The CDR3 has 16 residues. This CDR3 reads CASSPRQGSSTDTQYF. The CDR3 DNA is TGCGCCAGCAGCCCCAGACAGGGATCCAGCACAGATACGCAGTATTTT.

The chain uses TRBV4-1 and TRBJ2-3; the match to TRBD1 covers 7 bases. The V gene's germline CDR1 is MGHRA and CDR2 YSYEKL. The CDR3 consists of 19 residues. J gave up 3 bases and V 1 base, and 16 bases lay outside the gene matches. As DNA, the CDR3 is TGCGCCAGCAGCCAAGGGGGGTCCTACAGGGGAATGGGGACAGATACGCAGTATTTT. It encodes CASSQGGSYRGMGTDTQYF.

This chain connects TRBV30 to TRBJ2-3, with TRBD2 matching over 8 bases. Looked up from germline, CDR1 is GTSNPN and CDR2 is SVGIG (reference sequence). The CDR3 runs to 13 residues. J was trimmed by 0 bases and V by 8 bases; bases with no gene match: 4. CDR3 coding DNA: TGTGCCATTAGCGGGACGAGCACAGATACGCAGTATTTT. Protein product: CAISGTSTDTQYF.

The genes are TRBV5-1 and TRBJ1-1; D is possibly TRBD1 (5 bases). The CDR3 contains 17 residues. V lost 0 bases and J lost 2, with 17 bases in between. In germline, CDR1 is SGHRS, CDR2 YFSETQ. The CDR3 region is CASSLAVGEGGNTEAFF. The CDR3 bases are TGCGCCAGCAGCTTGGCTGTAGGGGAGGGAGGAAACACTGAAGCTTTCTTT.

V gene TRBV6-5 combines with J gene TRBJ1-6; 7 bases line up with TRBD1. Germline V lookup: CDR1 MNHEY, CDR2 SVGAGI. V lost 7 bases, J lost 7 bases, and 10 bases stayed unmatched. The CDR3 contains 15 residues. CDR3 nucleotides: TGTGCCAGCACCCTGACAGGGATCTTAAATTCACCCCTCCACTTT. Its translation: CASTLTGILNSPLHF.

V and J are TRBV7-9 and TRBJ1-2; D not certain. This CDR3 has 14 residues. Trimming left V 5 bases short and J 8 bases short, with 18 bases between. The germline CDR1 and CDR2 sequences are SEHNR and FQNEAQ (reference sequence). CDR3 region: CASSLGVSQSGYTF. The CDR3 bases are TGTGCCAGCAGCCTCGGAGTCTCGCAGAGCGGCTACACCTTC.

This chain uses TRBV4-1 with TRBJ1-5; TRBD1 agrees at 8 bases. Germline V lookup: CDR1 MGHRA, CDR2 YSYEKL. The CDR3 consists of 13 residues. The ends lost 4 bases at V and 6 bases at J; junction bases unmatched: 2. CDR3 loop: CASSPDRGQPQHF. The DNA of the CDR3 is TGCGCCAGCAGCCCTGACAGGGGTCAGCCCCAGCATTTT.